The 8 T cell receptor beta chains below all came from one sample that was sequenced in a study of identical twins. One entry per CDR3 protein results from TCRdb running MiXCR on the 5' RACE reads. Of some 690,000 distinct CDR3 sequences in the sample, approximately 22% were seen once. A further study also used this sample, focusing on T cells expressing NK-cell markers.

The source material was PBMCs. The receptor set was obtained from a woman under 30 in good health.

This clonotype appeared many times. The chain joins TRBV29-1 to TRBJ2-1, with 7 bases fitting TRBD1. The germline gives CDR1 SQVTM, CDR2 ANQGSEA. The CDR3 consists of 14 residues. V was pared by 1 base and J by 9 bases, with 9 bases of the junction left unmatched. The CDR3 sequence is CSVEVEAGGTEQFF. The CDR3 DNA sequence: TGCAGCGTTGAAGTGGAGGCAGGGGGTACTGAGCAGTTCTTC.

This clonotype has just a few counts. The genes are TRBV5-1 and TRBJ2-7; a weak D match, TRBD2 (6 bases). Germline CDR1 is SGHRS and CDR2 is YFSETQ. This CDR3 region has 16 residues. Trimming removed 0 bases from V and 2 bases from J, with 15 bases in between. The CDR3 nucleotides read TGCGCCAGCAGCTTGGGGCCCGGGACTCTGACCTACGAGCAGTACTTC. It encodes CASSLGPGTLTYEQYF.

This clonotype was counted only a few times. This rearrangement joins TRBV5-1 to TRBJ2-5; 8 bases are a match to TRBD2. V lost 1 base and J lost 2; bases outside the gene matches: 10. The germline V gene has CDR1 SGHRS and CDR2 YFSETQ. The CDR3 totals 17 residues. The CDR3 loop reads CASSLYPAGGGQETQYF. CDR3 nucleotide sequence: TGCGCCAGCAGCTTGTATCCGGCGGGAGGTGGGCAAGAGACCCAGTACTTC.

J is TRBJ2-7 and V is TRBV6-1, with TRBD1 matching over 7 bases. CDR1 is MNHNS, CDR2 SASEGT, per germline. The V and J ends lost 7 bases and 1 base, in that order; junction bases with no gene match: 4. The CDR3 totals 13 residues. The CDR3 protein is CASMRGRSYEQYF. CDR3 DNA: TGTGCCAGCATGAGGGGGCGATCCTACGAGCAGTACTTC.

V gene TRBV12-3 or TRBV12-4 combines with J gene TRBJ2-5; perhaps TRBD2 as D (5 bases). Trimming cost V 5 bases and J 7 bases, with 8 bases left between them. This CDR3 is built from 11 residues. CDR3 protein: CASSIGGTQYF. The CDR3 DNA follows: TGTGCCAGCAGTATAGGAGGGACCCAGTACTTC.

V usage is TRBV7-2 and J usage is TRBJ2-7; no reliable D call. The CDR3 is 13 amino acids. V shed 5 bases and J shed 1 base, with 9 bases lying between them. CDR1 and CDR2 from the germline V gene are SGHTA and FQGNSA. DNA for the CDR3: TGTGCCAGCAGCCCGCAACAGTCCTACGAGCAGTACTTC. Residues: CASSPQQSYEQYF.

The rearrangement uses TRBV20-1 and TRBJ2-1; possibly TRBD1 or TRBD2 for D (5 bases each). The V end lost 1 base, the J end lost 2 bases, and 9 bases lay between the germline ends. Germline V gene lookup returns CDR1 DFQATT and CDR2 SNEGSKA (reference sequence). CDR3 length: 14 amino acids. The chain's CDR3 is CSARGGDPYNEQFF. The DNA for the CDR3 is TGCAGTGCTAGAGGAGGGGACCCCTACAATGAGCAGTTCTTC.

This clonotype was seen just once. CDR3 sequence reads: CASNPPARGAEQYF. For the CDR3, the DNA is TGCGCCAGCAACCCTCCCGCCCGGGGGGCCGAGCAGTACTTC. This chain connects TRBV5-1 to TRBJ2-7; D is possibly TRBD2 (7 bases). V shed 6 bases and J shed 6 bases, with 19 bases lying between them. Germline-derived CDR1 and CDR2 are SGHRS and YFSETQ. The CDR3 contains 14 residues.